This T cell receptor beta chain was sequenced for a study of CD8+ T cells in alopecia areata. Study-wide points: Higher clonality than in normal scalp was seen in lesional scalp, especially alopecia totalis/universalis.

Germline loops: CDR1 MNHEY, CDR2 SMNVEV (reference sequence). V lost 6 bases, J lost 2 bases, and 13 bases lay in between. The CDR3 is made up of 14 amino acids. In the case of this clone: Antigen specificity is unknown.

Once RNA had been extracted, it was reverse transcribed into cDNA to act as the sequencing template. Assay: immunoSEQ multiplex PCR; the TCRdb copy retains only in-frame clones and omits some. The top ten clones hold about 1.3% of a sample with 150,000 to 200,000 clones, under 80% of them seen once. Treatment of the sample: oral pan-JAK inhibitor, 5-10 mg twice daily. Sampling of alopecia areata patients yielded lesional scalp punch biopsies as well as peripheral blood. This specimen consisted of CD4+ T cells sorted from blood, obtained at roughly week 49, from a patient treated with tofacitinib. The TCR comes from a human donor with alopecia areata. The V gene is TRBV27, the J gene TRBJ1-2; TRBD1 might be the D (6 bases). In DNA form, the CDR3 reads TGTGCCAGCAGCCCCGCGGGACAAAACTATGGCTACACCTTC. This translates into CASSPAGQNYGYTF.